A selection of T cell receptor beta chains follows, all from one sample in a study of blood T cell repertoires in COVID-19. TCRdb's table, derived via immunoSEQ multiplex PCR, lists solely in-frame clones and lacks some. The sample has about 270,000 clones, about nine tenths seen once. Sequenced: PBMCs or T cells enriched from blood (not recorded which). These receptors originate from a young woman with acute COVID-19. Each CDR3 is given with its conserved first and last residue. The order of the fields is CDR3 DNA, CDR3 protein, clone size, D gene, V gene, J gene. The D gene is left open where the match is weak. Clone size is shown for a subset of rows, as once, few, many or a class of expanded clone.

CDR3 DNA: TGCGCCAGCAGCCAAGATCCCGTGCCAGGAGATACGCAGTATTTT
CDR3 protein: CASSQDPVPGDTQYF
clone size: -
D gene: -
V gene: TRBV4-1
J gene: TRBJ2-3

CDR3 DNA: TGTGCCAGCAGCTTAGGCAGTAGCTATGAGCAGTTCTTC
CDR3 protein: CASSLGSSYEQFF
clone size: -
D gene: -
V gene: TRBV7-9
J gene: TRBJ2-1

CDR3 DNA: TGTGCCAGCAGCTTGGGGGGGGACAGGGGATTCTATGGCTACACCTTC
CDR3 protein: CASSLGGDRGFYGYTF
clone size: once
D gene: TRBD1
V gene: TRBV5-4
J gene: TRBJ1-2

CDR3 DNA: TGTGCCAGCAGCCACCGCGGACAGGGACCCACAAGCTCTGGAAACACCATATATTTT
CDR3 protein: CASSHRGQGPTSSGNTIYF
clone size: -
D gene: TRBD1
V gene: TRBV3-1/TRBV3-2
J gene: TRBJ1-3

CDR3 DNA: TGCGCCAGCAGCTCCCCCGCGAGCCTAGCCGGCACCGGGGAGCTGTTTTTT
CDR3 protein: CASSSPASLAGTGELFF
clone size: few
D gene: -
V gene: TRBV5-1
J gene: TRBJ2-2

CDR3 DNA: TGCGCCAGCAGCCAAGGTAAGGGACAGGTCGACACCGGGGAGCTGTTTTTT
CDR3 protein: CASSQGKGQVDTGELFF
clone size: few
D gene: TRBD1
V gene: TRBV4-1
J gene: TRBJ2-2

CDR3 DNA: TGTGCCAGCAGCGGGGGGTACGAAGATACGCAGTATTTT
CDR3 protein: CASSGGYEDTQYF
clone size: -
D gene: -
V gene: TRBV5-4
J gene: TRBJ2-3

CDR3 DNA: TGTGCCAGCAGCTTAGTGCGACTCGACTACAATGAGCAGTTCTTC
CDR3 protein: CASSLVRLDYNEQFF
clone size: -
D gene: -
V gene: TRBV7-8
J gene: TRBJ2-1

CDR3 DNA: TGTGCCAGCAGTTACCCCGGGACTGATAGTAATGAGCAGTTCTTC
CDR3 protein: CASSYPGTDSNEQFF
clone size: -
D gene: -
V gene: TRBV6-5
J gene: TRBJ2-1

CDR3 DNA: TGTGCCAGCAGCCCTTTAGCGGGAACGTGGAATGAGCAGTTCTTC
CDR3 protein: CASSPLAGTWNEQFF
clone size: -
D gene: TRBD2
V gene: TRBV5-6
J gene: TRBJ2-1

CDR3 DNA: TGCGCCAGCAGCTTGGGGGGAGGGGACAATCAGCCCCAGCATTTT
CDR3 protein: CASSLGGGDNQPQHF
clone size: -
D gene: -
V gene: TRBV5-1
J gene: TRBJ1-5

CDR3 DNA: TGTGCCAGCAGTTTGCGGGGACAGACTTCTAATCAGCCCCAGCATTTT
CDR3 protein: CASSLRGQTSNQPQHF
clone size: -
D gene: TRBD1
V gene: TRBV27
J gene: TRBJ1-5

CDR3 DNA: TGCAGCGTCCCTAGCGGGAGTACAGATACGCAGTATTTT
CDR3 protein: CSVPSGSTDTQYF
clone size: few
D gene: TRBD2
V gene: TRBV29-1
J gene: TRBJ2-3

CDR3 DNA: TGTGCCAGCAACCACAGGGGGAATACTGAAGCTTTCTTT
CDR3 protein: CASNHRGNTEAFF
clone size: -
D gene: TRBD1
V gene: TRBV28
J gene: TRBJ1-1

CDR3 DNA: TGTGCCAGCAGCCAAGATCTGGCTAGCGGGATTAACCTGTACTTC
CDR3 protein: CASSQDLASGINLYF
clone size: -
D gene: TRBD2
V gene: TRBV3-1/TRBV3-2
J gene: TRBJ2-7

CDR3 DNA: TGTGCCAGTAGTAACAGGGAGTCCTACAATGAGCAGTTCTTC
CDR3 protein: CASSNRESYNEQFF
clone size: -
D gene: -
V gene: TRBV19
J gene: TRBJ2-1

CDR3 DNA: TGTGCCAGCAGTGACGGCAGGGGTGGCACAGATACGCAGTATTTT
CDR3 protein: CASSDGRGGTDTQYF
clone size: -
D gene: -
V gene: TRBV6-4
J gene: TRBJ2-3

CDR3 DNA: TGTGCCAGCAGTGAAGAGGTAGCGACTAGCACAGATACGCAGTATTTT
CDR3 protein: CASSEEVATSTDTQYF
clone size: -
D gene: -
V gene: TRBV2
J gene: TRBJ2-3

CDR3 DNA: TGCGCCAGCAGTGAGTCGGGACAGGGATCGAACACCGGGGAGCTGTTTTTT
CDR3 protein: CASSESGQGSNTGELFF
clone size: -
D gene: TRBD1
V gene: TRBV10-1
J gene: TRBJ2-2

CDR3 DNA: TGCGCCAGCAGCTCGGGACAGGTACCCTACGAGCAGTACTTC
CDR3 protein: CASSSGQVPYEQYF
clone size: -
D gene: TRBD1
V gene: TRBV5-1
J gene: TRBJ2-7

CDR3 DNA: TGTGCCAGCGGGGGTCCGGGACTCAGTGGCACTGAAGCTTTCTTT
CDR3 protein: CASGGPGLSGTEAFF
clone size: -
D gene: -
V gene: TRBV28
J gene: TRBJ1-1

CDR3 DNA: TGTGCCAGCAGCACCTCACCGGGACTAGCCAATTCTTATACCTACGAGCAGTACTTC
CDR3 protein: CASSTSPGLANSYTYEQYF
clone size: once
D gene: TRBD2
V gene: TRBV11-2
J gene: TRBJ2-7

CDR3 DNA: TGTGCCAGCTCTTCTTCTCCAACGGGTCAGCCCCGGCATTTT
CDR3 protein: CASSSSPTGQPRHF
clone size: -
D gene: -
V gene: TRBV6-5
J gene: TRBJ1-5

CDR3 DNA: TGTGCCAGCAGGAGTAACTATGGCTACACCTTC
CDR3 protein: CASRSNYGYTF
clone size: once
D gene: -
V gene: TRBV28
J gene: TRBJ1-2

CDR3 DNA: TGTGCCAGCCGGGACTTACTACAATACGAGCAGTACTTC
CDR3 protein: CASRDLLQYEQYF
clone size: -
D gene: -
V gene: TRBV2
J gene: TRBJ2-7

CDR3 DNA: TGTGCCAGCAGTTTACTAGGGACAGATGGCTACACCTTC
CDR3 protein: CASSLLGTDGYTF
clone size: -
D gene: TRBD1
V gene: TRBV12-3/TRBV12-4
J gene: TRBJ1-2

CDR3 DNA: TGTGCCAGCAGTCGGGAGACGCTATATGGCTACACCTTC
CDR3 protein: CASSRETLYGYTF
clone size: -
D gene: -
V gene: TRBV28
J gene: TRBJ1-2

CDR3 DNA: TGTGCCAGCAGTTTATCAGCGGGAGGGCAGGTAGATACGCAGTATTTT
CDR3 protein: CASSLSAGGQVDTQYF
clone size: -
D gene: TRBD2
V gene: TRBV27
J gene: TRBJ2-3

CDR3 DNA: TGTGCCAGCAGGACTAGCGGCAACACAGATACGCAGTATTTT
CDR3 protein: CASRTSGNTDTQYF
clone size: -
D gene: TRBD2
V gene: TRBV19
J gene: TRBJ2-3

CDR3 DNA: TGCAGTGCTCCGACCGGGTCACCCCTCCACTTT
CDR3 protein: CSAPTGSPLHF
clone size: -
D gene: -
V gene: TRBV20-1
J gene: TRBJ1-6

CDR3 DNA: TGTGCCATCAGTGAAAAGGGGTTTACAGATACGCAGTATTTT
CDR3 protein: CAISEKGFTDTQYF
clone size: -
D gene: -
V gene: TRBV10-3
J gene: TRBJ2-3

CDR3 DNA: TGTGCCTGGGCCGGGGGGGCCACGACCCAGTACTTC
CDR3 protein: CAWAGGATTQYF
clone size: once
D gene: TRBD2
V gene: TRBV30
J gene: TRBJ2-5

CDR3 DNA: TGTGCCAGCAAGCTTACAGGGGGGGATTTCTATGGCTACACCTTC
CDR3 protein: CASKLTGGDFYGYTF
clone size: -
D gene: TRBD1
V gene: TRBV28
J gene: TRBJ1-2

CDR3 DNA: TGTGCCAGCAGCTCCTCATTAGACTCCTACAATGAGCAGTTCTTC
CDR3 protein: CASSSSLDSYNEQFF
clone size: -
D gene: -
V gene: TRBV11-3
J gene: TRBJ2-1

CDR3 DNA: TGTGCTAGCAGCCGCGCACTAGCGGGCGCGAACACCGGGGAGCTGTTTTTT
CDR3 protein: CASSRALAGANTGELFF
clone size: -
D gene: TRBD2
V gene: TRBV7-7
J gene: TRBJ2-2

CDR3 DNA: TGTGCCAGCAGCAACTGGAGCGACAGGCCCTTAAAACCCCGTCAAGAGACCCAGTACTTC
CDR3 protein: CASSNWSDRPLKPRQETQYF
clone size: once
D gene: -
V gene: TRBV21-1
J gene: TRBJ2-5

CDR3 DNA: TGTGCCAGCAGTTTATATTCTAGCGGAACAGCAGGGGAGCTGTTTTTT
CDR3 protein: CASSLYSSGTAGELFF
clone size: -
D gene: TRBD2
V gene: TRBV28
J gene: TRBJ2-2

CDR3 DNA: TGTGCCAGCAGCCCCCTCAGTGTCACAGGGAGAAACTACGAGCAGTACTTC
CDR3 protein: CASSPLSVTGRNYEQYF
clone size: -
D gene: -
V gene: TRBV7-9
J gene: TRBJ2-7

CDR3 DNA: TGTGCCACCAGCAGAATTAGCGGGACCTACAATGAGCAGTTCTTC
CDR3 protein: CATSRISGTYNEQFF
clone size: -
D gene: TRBD2
V gene: TRBV15
J gene: TRBJ2-1

CDR3 DNA: TGCGCCAGCAGCCCTGGGGCTAGCGGGAGTACCGGGGAGCTGTTTTTT
CDR3 protein: CASSPGASGSTGELFF
clone size: -
D gene: TRBD2
V gene: TRBV5-1
J gene: TRBJ2-2

CDR3 DNA: TGTGCCAGCAGTTACAGGGGAGATACGCAGTATTTT
CDR3 protein: CASSYRGDTQYF
clone size: -
D gene: TRBD1
V gene: TRBV27
J gene: TRBJ2-3

CDR3 DNA: TGCGCCAGCAGCCAACCTAGAGCGGGAGTTATAGACGAGCAGTACTTC
CDR3 protein: CASSQPRAGVIDEQYF
clone size: -
D gene: TRBD2
V gene: TRBV4-1
J gene: TRBJ2-7

CDR3 DNA: TGTGCCAGCAGCGGGGGACTAGCGGGTTTAGATTATACGCAGTATTTT
CDR3 protein: CASSGGLAGLDYTQYF
clone size: once
D gene: TRBD2
V gene: TRBV7-8
J gene: TRBJ2-3

CDR3 DNA: TGTGCCAGCATCACGGGACAGGGGCCCTCAGAGCCCCAGCATTTT
CDR3 protein: CASITGQGPSEPQHF
clone size: -
D gene: TRBD1
V gene: TRBV28
J gene: TRBJ1-5

CDR3 DNA: TGTGCCAGCAGCACACTAGCGGGAGGGTTGAATGAGCAGTTCTTC
CDR3 protein: CASSTLAGGLNEQFF
clone size: -
D gene: TRBD2
V gene: TRBV28
J gene: TRBJ2-1

CDR3 DNA: TGTGCCAGTAGTAGGACTAGCGGGAGTGATGAGCAGTTCTTC
CDR3 protein: CASSRTSGSDEQFF
clone size: -
D gene: TRBD2
V gene: TRBV19
J gene: TRBJ2-1

CDR3 DNA: TGTGCCAGCAGCTTAGCGGGAGTGGGCGGAGAGACCCAGTACTTC
CDR3 protein: CASSLAGVGGETQYF
clone size: -
D gene: -
V gene: TRBV7-9
J gene: TRBJ2-5

CDR3 DNA: TGTGCCAGCAGTGAAGCACGGGACATGAACAATCAGCCCCAGCATTTT
CDR3 protein: CASSEARDMNNQPQHF
clone size: -
D gene: -
V gene: TRBV6-1
J gene: TRBJ1-5

CDR3 DNA: TGCGCCAGCAGTTCCGGGGGGTACACAGATACGCAGTATTTT
CDR3 protein: CASSSGGYTDTQYF
clone size: once
D gene: TRBD2
V gene: TRBV5-1
J gene: TRBJ2-3

CDR3 DNA: TGCGCCAGCCTGATAGGGTTGACTAGACTAACAGATACGCAGTATTTT
CDR3 protein: CASLIGLTRLTDTQYF
clone size: -
D gene: -
V gene: TRBV10-2
J gene: TRBJ2-3

CDR3 DNA: TGTGCCACCAGGGGGGCAGGGACGACGAATGAGCAGTTCTTC
CDR3 protein: CATRGAGTTNEQFF
clone size: few
D gene: -
V gene: TRBV24-1
J gene: TRBJ2-1

CDR3 DNA: TGTGCCACCAGCAGGGGGCTTGGACTAGCGGGAGCTGATACGCAGTATTTT
CDR3 protein: CATSRGLGLAGADTQYF
clone size: once
D gene: TRBD2
V gene: TRBV15
J gene: TRBJ2-3

CDR3 DNA: TGTGCCAGTAGTATCCAACAGGGCCGGCGCACTGAAGCTTTCTTT
CDR3 protein: CASSIQQGRRTEAFF
clone size: -
D gene: -
V gene: TRBV19
J gene: TRBJ1-1

CDR3 DNA: TGCGCCAGCAGTGAGTGGGGGGAACAGTTCTTC
CDR3 protein: CASSEWGEQFF
clone size: -
D gene: -
V gene: TRBV10-1
J gene: TRBJ2-1

CDR3 DNA: TGTGCCAGCAGCCTCTCGGGGGGAAATCAGCCCCAGCATTTT
CDR3 protein: CASSLSGGNQPQHF
clone size: -
D gene: -
V gene: TRBV3-1/TRBV3-2
J gene: TRBJ1-5

CDR3 DNA: TGTGCCAGCAGCCAAAGACAGGGGATGGCCTACGAGCAGTACTTC
CDR3 protein: CASSQRQGMAYEQYF
clone size: -
D gene: TRBD1
V gene: TRBV4-2
J gene: TRBJ2-7

CDR3 DNA: TGCGCCAGCAGCACCACAGGGGGCCCCACTGAAGCTTTCTTT
CDR3 protein: CASSTTGGPTEAFF
clone size: -
D gene: TRBD1
V gene: TRBV5-1
J gene: TRBJ1-1

CDR3 DNA: TGTGCCAGCAGCCCCCAGCAGGGGGTGAGAGCTTTCTTT
CDR3 protein: CASSPQQGVRAFF
clone size: -
D gene: TRBD1
V gene: TRBV7-2
J gene: TRBJ1-1

CDR3 DNA: TGCAGCGTTGAAGGGACAACTTCTAACTATGGCTACACCTTC
CDR3 protein: CSVEGTTSNYGYTF
clone size: -
D gene: -
V gene: TRBV29-1
J gene: TRBJ1-2

CDR3 DNA: TGTGCCAGTAGTACCCCCTCAGGGGCTAAAGATGGCTACACCTTC
CDR3 protein: CASSTPSGAKDGYTF
clone size: -
D gene: -
V gene: TRBV19
J gene: TRBJ1-2